This T cell receptor (beta chain) was observed in a study of T cells after yellow fever vaccination. Study-level findings and limits: Peaking on day 5 versus 15, the secondary response was faster but weaker. Abundant bulk-derived clonotypes could contaminate FACS-sorted repertoires. Booster sampling recovered most clones from primary vaccination (96% CD4, roughly 86% CD8).

This clonotype was seen a handful of times. Germline trimming cut 4 bases from V and 2 bases from J; bases unmatched to any gene: 7. The CDR3 runs 16 residues. Germline V gives CDR1 SGHVS, CDR2 FQNEAQ. Template switching by 5'RACE produced TCR cDNA, adding a universal primer site and UMIs. TCRdb reanalysed the 5' RACE reads using MiXCR and keeps one entry per CDR3 protein. The sample includes roughly 94,000 distinct CDR3 sequences, roughly 8.2% of them seen just once. The receptor was derived from a man aged 18 to 30 who received the YFV17D yellow fever vaccine. The chain joins TRBV7-8 to TRBJ2-1; 8 nucleotides agree with TRBD2. The specimen was CD8+ T cells not binding an NS4B(214-222) dextramer, sorted from PBMCs, collected about 2 weeks after the first yellow fever vaccination. CDR3 sequence: CASSSSLAEAYNEQFF. The CDR3 region has the DNA TGTGCCAGCAGCTCGTCACTAGCGGAGGCCTACAATGAGCAGTTCTTC. The variable domain in full, with the rest retrieved from reference TRBV7-8 and TRBJ2-1, is GAGVSQSPRYKVAKRGQDVALRCDPISGHVSLFWYQQALGQGPEFLTYFQNEAQLDKSGLPSDRFFAERPEGSVSTLKIQRTQQEDSAVYLCASSSSLAEAYNEQFFGPGTRLTVL.